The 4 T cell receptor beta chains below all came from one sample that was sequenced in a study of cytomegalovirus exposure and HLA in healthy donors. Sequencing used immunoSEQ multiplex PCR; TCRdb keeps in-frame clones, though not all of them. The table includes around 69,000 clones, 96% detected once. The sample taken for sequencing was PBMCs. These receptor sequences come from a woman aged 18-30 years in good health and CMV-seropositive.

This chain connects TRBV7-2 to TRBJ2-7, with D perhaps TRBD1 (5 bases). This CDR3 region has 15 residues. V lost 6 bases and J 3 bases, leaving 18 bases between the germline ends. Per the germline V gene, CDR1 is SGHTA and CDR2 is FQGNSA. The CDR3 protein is CASRDQGTALYEQYF. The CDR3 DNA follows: TGTGCCAGCAGGGATCAGGGCACAGCACTCTACGAGCAGTACTTC.

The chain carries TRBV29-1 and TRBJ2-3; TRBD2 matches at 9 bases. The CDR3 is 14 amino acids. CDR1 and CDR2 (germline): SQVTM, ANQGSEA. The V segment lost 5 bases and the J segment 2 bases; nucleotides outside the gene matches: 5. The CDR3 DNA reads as TGCAGCGTTCCATTAGCGGGGGTCACAGATACGCAGTATTTT. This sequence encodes CSVPLAGVTDTQYF.

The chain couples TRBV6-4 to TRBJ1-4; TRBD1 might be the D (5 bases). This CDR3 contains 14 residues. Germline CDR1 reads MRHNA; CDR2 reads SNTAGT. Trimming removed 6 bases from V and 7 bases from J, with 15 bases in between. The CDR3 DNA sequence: TGTGCCAGCAGGTCACCGGGGGGGAGTGAAAAACTGTTTTTT. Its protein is CASRSPGGSEKLFF.

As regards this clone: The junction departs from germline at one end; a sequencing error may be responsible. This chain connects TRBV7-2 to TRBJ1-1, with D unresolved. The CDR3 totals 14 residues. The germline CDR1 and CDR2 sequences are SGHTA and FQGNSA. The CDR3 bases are TGTGCCAGCAGCTTAGTACGGGAGAACGCTGAAGCTTTCTTT. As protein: CASSLVRENAEAFF.